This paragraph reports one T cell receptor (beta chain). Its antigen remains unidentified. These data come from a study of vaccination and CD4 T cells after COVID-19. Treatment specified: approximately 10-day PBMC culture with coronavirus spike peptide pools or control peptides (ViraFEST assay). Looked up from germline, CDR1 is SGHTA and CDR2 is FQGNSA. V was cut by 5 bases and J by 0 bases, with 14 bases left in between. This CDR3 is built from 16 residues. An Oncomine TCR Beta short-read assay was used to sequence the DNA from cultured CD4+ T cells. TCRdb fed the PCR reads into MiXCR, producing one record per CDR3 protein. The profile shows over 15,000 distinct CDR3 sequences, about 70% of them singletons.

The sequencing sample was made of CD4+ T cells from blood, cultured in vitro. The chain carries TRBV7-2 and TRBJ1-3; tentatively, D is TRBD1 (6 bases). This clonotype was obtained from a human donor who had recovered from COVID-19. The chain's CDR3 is CASSLRQALSGNTIYF. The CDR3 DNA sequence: TGTGCCAGCAGCCTAAGACAGGCCCTCTCTGGAAACACCATATATTTT.